Listed below are T cell receptor beta chains from one sample, sequenced in a study of CD8 T cells in ankylosing spondylitis. TCRdb re-called the 5' RACE reads with MiXCR, one entry per CDR3 protein. This sample has fewer than 200,000 distinct CDR3 sequences, with about 20% found just once. The sequencing input was blood, either unsorted or a sorted T cell fraction (not recorded which). The receptors shown here come from a male donor between 5 and 35 years old with ankylosing spondylitis or in good health (not recorded which). The CDR3 runs from the conserved cysteine through the conserved F or W. D genes are given only for firm matches. Part of the rows lack a size; the others show once, few, many or a class for expanded clones.

J gene,V gene,clone size,D gene,CDR3 protein,CDR3 DNA
TRBJ2-3,TRBV29-1,few,.,CSTVGPNTDTQYF,TGCAGCACCGTGGGGCCTAACACAGATACGCAGTATTTT
TRBJ2-2,TRBV5-1,many,.,CASSLREFPSGIGELFF,TGCGCCAGCAGCTTGCGTGAGTTCCCTTCTGGCATCGGGGAGCTGTTTTTT
TRBJ2-2,TRBV7-8,many,.,CASSLDQGSLNTGELFF,TGTGCCAGCAGCTTAGATCAGGGTAGCTTGAACACCGGGGAGCTGTTTTTT
TRBJ1-4,TRBV27,many,.,CASSFSGNEKLFF,TGTGCCAGCAGTTTCTCAGGGAATGAAAAACTGTTTTTT
TRBJ1-5,TRBV20-1,.,TRBD1,CSASLTNRGSNQPQHF,TGCAGTGCTAGCCTAACCAACAGGGGCAGCAATCAGCCCCAGCATTTT
TRBJ2-2,TRBV29-1,many,TRBD2,CSVSSPGLAGVTGELFF,TGCAGCGTCTCATCCCCCGGGCTAGCGGGAGTCACCGGGGAGCTGTTTTTT
TRBJ2-2,TRBV7-2,many,.,CASREAGPVRTGELFF,TGTGCCAGCAGGGAGGCAGGGCCGGTTCGGACCGGGGAGCTGTTTTTT
TRBJ2-3,TRBV20-1,.,TRBD2,CSAQPGLAGPDTQYF,TGCAGTGCTCAACCGGGACTAGCGGGTCCAGATACGCAGTATTTT
TRBJ2-1,TRBV12-3/TRBV12-4,many,TRBD2,CASSLIGREDEQFF,TGTGCCAGCAGTTTAATAGGGCGGGAGGATGAGCAGTTCTTC
TRBJ1-5,TRBV5-1,many,TRBD1,CASSGDRTGGNQPQHF,TGCGCCAGCAGCGGGGACAGGACTGGAGGCAATCAGCCCCAGCATTTT
TRBJ2-7,TRBV20-1,few,.,CSALRPGSNSYEQYF,TGCAGTGCCCTCCGTCCAGGCTCTAACTCCTACGAGCAGTACTTC
TRBJ2-2,TRBV10-3,.,.,CAISESSVRANTGELFF,TGTGCCATCAGTGAGTCGAGTGTGCGGGCGAACACCGGGGAGCTGTTTTTT
TRBJ1-1,TRBV12-3/TRBV12-4,many,TRBD1,CASSSARGRDEAFF,TGTGCCAGCAGCTCGGCCAGGGGGCGAGACGAAGCTTTCTTT
TRBJ2-1,TRBV2,many,.,CASSEALGQGFF,TGTGCCAGCAGTGAAGCGCTAGGGCAGGGGTTCTTC
TRBJ1-1,TRBV11-3,.,.,CASSEGGIDTEAFF,TGTGCCAGCAGCGAGGGGGGTATAGACACTGAAGCTTTCTTT
TRBJ2-5,TRBV18,.,TRBD1,CASLRDRQETQYF,TGTGCCAGCCTCCGGGACAGACAAGAGACCCAGTACTTC
TRBJ2-2,TRBV12-3/TRBV12-4,few,.,CASSSLLGGELFF,TGTGCCAGCAGTTCCCTCTTGGGCGGGGAGCTGTTTTTT
TRBJ2-7,TRBV29-1,.,TRBD1,CSVMGQGSYEQYF,TGCAGCGTTATGGGACAGGGGTCCTACGAGCAGTACTTC
TRBJ2-2,TRBV3-1,many,.,CASSQVLLGTGELFF,TGTGCCAGCAGCCAGGTTCTTCTCGGGACCGGGGAGCTGTTTTTT
TRBJ2-3,TRBV30,.,.,CAWSGIGRDTQYF,TGTGCCTGGAGTGGAATTGGGCGAGATACGCAGTATTTT
TRBJ2-2,TRBV14,many,.,CASSQAQRTGELFF,TGTGCCAGCAGCCAAGCACAGCGCACCGGGGAGCTGTTTTTT
TRBJ2-1,TRBV6-2/TRBV6-3,.,TRBD2,CASSRGLVSHEQFF,TGTGCCAGCAGTCGAGGACTAGTCAGCCATGAGCAGTTCTTC
TRBJ1-2,TRBV28,few,.,CASSLSFPLTGRNYGYTF,TGTGCCAGCAGTTTAAGTTTCCCGTTGACCGGCAGAAACTATGGCTACACCTTC
TRBJ2-3,TRBV20-1,.,TRBD1,CSARDRGRGIDTQYF,TGCAGTGCTAGAGATCGGGGCAGGGGGATAGATACGCAGTATTTT
TRBJ2-6,TRBV7-8,.,.,CASISRLAGANVLTF,TGTGCCAGCATCTCCAGGTTGGCTGGGGCCAACGTCCTGACTTTC
TRBJ2-5,TRBV10-2,many,TRBD2,CASRGLAGETQYF,TGCGCCAGCAGAGGCCTAGCGGGAGAGACCCAGTACTTC